This is a list of T cell receptor beta chains from one sample in a study of T cell clusters in autoimmune cytopenias. TCRdb reprocessed the multiplex PCR reads, keeping one entry per CDR3 protein, no DNA. The sample includes over 2,500 distinct CDR3 sequences. Source material: peripheral blood. The receptor set was obtained from a human donor with an autoimmune cytopenia or autoimmune hepatitis (not recorded which). Each CDR3 is given with its conserved first and last residue. Fields, in order: CDR3 length, V gene, J gene, clone size, CDR3 protein. Only part of the rows carry a size: once, few, many, or a class if the clone is expanded.

17	TRBV30	TRBJ2-7	medium-sized	CAWDRLAGGPSSYEQYF
15	TRBV19	TRBJ2-1	medium-sized	CASRPGQGMENEQFF
15	TRBV20-1	TRBJ1-5	-	CSARVQDKEGQPQHF
14	TRBV6-1	TRBJ1-4	medium-sized	CASREGGLWEKLFF
13	TRBV27	TRBJ2-7	medium-sized	CASSSTGPYEQYF
15	TRBV27	TRBJ1-4	medium-sized	CASSLIPGVREKLFF
14	TRBV5-8	TRBJ2-7	-	CASSLLAGGYEQYF
18	TRBV6-2/TRBV6-3	TRBJ2-1	medium-sized	CASRTPSTSGRDKNEQFF
14	TRBV5-1	TRBJ2-5	-	CASSTGRTQETQYF
14	TRBV20-1	TRBJ2-1	-	CSASGTVSYNEQFF
14	TRBV5-4	TRBJ1-1	medium-sized	CASKPGQGDTEAFF
15	TRBV15	TRBJ1-2	medium-sized	CATQRTALGDYGYTF
13	TRBV6-5	TRBJ1-1	medium-sized	CASSYPGTTEAFF
18	TRBV11-2	TRBJ2-1	-	CASSHGQGLVDGGYEQFF
15	TRBV6-5	TRBJ2-1	medium-sized	CASSSVIAGYNEQFF
11	TRBV5-6	TRBJ2-1	medium-sized	CASSFGREQFF
14	TRBV18	TRBJ2-5	medium-sized	CASSLAGPQETQYF
17	TRBV4-3	TRBJ2-1	-	CASSQDPSGSSYNEQFF
16	TRBV7-9	TRBJ2-3	medium-sized	CASSFTGVLHTDTQYF
16	TRBV6-1	TRBJ2-2	medium-sized	CASTSKASGRAGELFF
16	TRBV24-1	TRBJ2-3	medium-sized	CATSGDRGLVTDTQYF
13	TRBV25-1	TRBJ2-1	-	CASSPTGRETQFF
13	TRBV27	TRBJ1-6	medium-sized	CASSGLGAAPLHF
13	TRBV5-4	TRBJ2-1	hyperexpanded	CASSLDRGREQFF
17	TRBV4-2	TRBJ2-1	medium-sized	CASSQDVVLAPYNEQFF
13	TRBV30	TRBJ1-6	medium-sized	CAWTGQWNSPLHF
16	TRBV7-6	TRBJ2-3	medium-sized	CASSPAPGQGADTQYF
13	TRBV27	TRBJ1-1	medium-sized	CASSLNPGNEAFF
16	TRBV7-2	TRBJ2-5	medium-sized	CASSLVFLAGEETQYF
16	TRBV7-6	TRBJ1-3	medium-sized	CASSLATGTGVNTIYF
14	TRBV20-1	TRBJ1-6	-	CSAPRTGNGSPLHF
16	TRBV29-1	TRBJ2-5	medium-sized	CSVVIPGQGAGETQYF
14	TRBV28	TRBJ1-2	medium-sized	CASSLWGTGVGYTF
15	TRBV30	TRBJ1-2	medium-sized	CAWSPRLTGNYGYTF
16	TRBV6-1	TRBJ1-1	medium-sized	CASSEIQGQGYTEAFF
13	TRBV6-6	TRBJ1-2	-	CASSYAGNYGYTF
14	TRBV28	TRBJ1-2	-	CASSFPDRGPRYTF
11	TRBV7-9	TRBJ2-5	-	CAGVYRTSLYF
12	TRBV15	TRBJ2-1	medium-sized	CATSRGQGTQFF
16	TRBV7-3	TRBJ2-1	-	CASRLAGTRKYNEQFF
17	TRBV6-2/TRBV6-3	TRBJ2-2	medium-sized	CASSPGGRLLNTGELFF
12	TRBV29-1	TRBJ2-7	medium-sized	CSVVTGGMEQYF
16	TRBV27	TRBJ2-5	medium-sized	CASSPWLNDREETQYF
16	TRBV24-1	TRBJ2-1	medium-sized	CATSDPGQGETYEQFF